This T cell receptor (beta chain) was obtained from a study of blood T cell repertoires in COVID-19. Measured with immunoSEQ multiplex PCR; TCRdb has only the in-frame clones, and not every one. Counted here are nearly 110,000 clones, 84% occurring once; the ten biggest clones make up more than 4%. Germline V gene sequence: CDR1 SGHRS, CDR2 YFSETQ. V was pared by 4 bases and J by 4 bases, with 11 bases between. This CDR3 is built from 13 residues. Sequenced: peripheral blood. The TCR comes from a human donor in a cohort sampled during active COVID-19. The rearrangement uses TRBV5-1 and TRBJ1-1, with a weak D call TRBD1 (6 bases). Here the CDR3 DNA reads TGCGCCAGCAGCACCGGACAGTCCACTGAAGCTTTCTTT. Amino acids: CASSTGQSTEAFF.